A single sample is the source of the 17 T cell receptor beta chains below, sequenced in a study of CD8+ T cells in alopecia areata. RNA was extracted and reverse transcribed into cDNA as the sequencing template. Repertoires were generated with immunoSEQ multiplex PCR, while TCRdb's copy carries only in-frame clones and drops some. The sample consists of roughly 180,000 clones, about 47% of them appearing once. As to treatment: oral pan-JAK inhibitor, 5-10 mg twice daily. This sample comprised CD8+ T cells sorted from blood, obtained at roughly week 52, from a patient treated with tofacitinib. The receptor source for this set is a human donor with alopecia areata.

The chain has TRBV27 and TRBJ1-6; TRBD1 agrees at 8 bases. V shed 7 bases, J shed 10 bases, and the junction held 9 bases outside the gene matches. The CDR3 runs to 14 residues. Looked up from germline, CDR1 is MNHEY and CDR2 is SMNVEV (reference sequence). CDR3 in DNA: TGTGCCAGCACCACAGGGGGAGCAATATCACCCCTCCACTTT. This sequence encodes CASTTGGAISPLHF.

This sequence joins TRBV30 and TRBJ1-1, with 8 bases lining up with TRBD1. Trimming took 3 bases from V and 4 from J; bases not matched to a gene: 4. The CDR3 totals 13 residues. Germline assignment: CDR1 GTSNPN and CDR2 SVGIG (reference sequence). CDR3 bases: TGTGCCTGGAGCCCTGACAGGGGCACTGAAGCTTTCTTT. Translated: CAWSPDRGTEAFF.

This clone was found a few times. Sequence at one end of the junction differs from germline and may be a read error. V gene TRBV7-7 combines with J gene TRBJ1-3, with TRBD1 matching 7 bases. In germline, CDR1 is SSHAT, CDR2 FNYEAQ (reference sequence). CDR3 length: 14 amino acids. The CDR3 protein is CASSPLTGEDTIYF. CDR3 bases: TGTGCTAGCAGCCCGCTCACAGGGGAGGACACCATATATTTT.

This chain links TRBV4-3 with TRBJ1-2; D possibly corresponds to TRBD1 (5 bases). This CDR3 is built from 14 residues. Germline lookup yields CDR1 LGHNA and CDR2 YSLEER. Trimming removed 1 base at V and 4 bases at J, with 10 bases between. The chain's CDR3 is CASSQGEGTYGYTF. The DNA of the CDR3 is TGCGCCAGCAGCCAAGGTGAAGGGACCTATGGCTACACCTTC.

The chain links TRBV4-3 to TRBJ2-3; TRBD2 matches at 10 bases. Losses at the gene ends were 0 bases for V and 5 bases for J; bases not matched to a gene: 14. Germline assignment: CDR1 LGHNA and CDR2 YSLEER. There are 19 residues in the CDR3. CDR3 loop: CASSQDPPSSGGFVDTQYF. The DNA for the CDR3 is TGCGCCAGCAGCCAAGACCCACCGTCTAGCGGGGGATTTGTAGATACGCAGTATTTT.

The chain links TRBV13 to TRBJ2-7; possibly TRBD2 for D (5 bases). Trimming stripped 5 bases from V and 0 bases from J, with 11 bases between. CDR3 size: 14 residues. The germline gives CDR1 PRHDT, CDR2 FYEKMQ (reference sequence). The chain's CDR3 is CASSHSGDSYEQYF. CDR3 bases: TGTGCCAGCAGCCACTCCGGGGACTCCTACGAGCAGTACTTC.

The chain couples TRBV14 to TRBJ1-2; perhaps TRBD1 as D (6 bases). The CDR3 length is 15 residues. CDR1 SGHDN and CDR2 FVKESK come from the germline V gene. V gave up 4 bases and J gave up 4 bases, with 16 bases separating them. The DNA for the CDR3 is TGTGCCAGCAGCCCATTACAACAGGGAGGCTATGGCTACACCTTC. Its protein is CASSPLQQGGYGYTF.

Points on this clone: The identical CDR3 is also encoded by other nucleotide sequences in the sample. The chain has TRBV9 and TRBJ2-7; D gene uncertain. This CDR3 comprises 13 residues. Per the germline V gene, CDR1 is SGDLS and CDR2 is YYNGEE. The V end lost 0 bases, the J end lost 1 base, and 5 bases lay between the germline ends. The CDR3 region has the DNA TGTGCCAGCAGCGTAGGCAGTTCCTACGAGCAGTACTTC. Amino acid sequence: CASSVGSSYEQYF.

This clone was seen more than once but under ten times. Additional DNA sequences in this sample encode the identical CDR3. CDR3 sequence (DNA): TGTGCCAGCAGTTACTCAGGGGGATCATACGGCTACACCTTC. Translating it yields CASSYSGGSYGYTF. The chain recombines TRBV6-5 with TRBJ1-2; perhaps TRBD1 as D (6 bases). This CDR3 is built from 14 residues. Germline-derived CDR1 and CDR2 are MNHEY and SVGAGI. V lost 0 bases, J lost 8 bases, and 13 bases lay in between.

The table lists this clone with a few counts. The rearrangement joins TRBV27 to TRBJ1-5; tentatively, D is TRBD1 (5 bases). V was shortened by 0 bases and J by 6 bases, with 9 bases between the two germline ends. There are 14 residues in the CDR3. Germline assignment: CDR1 MNHEY and CDR2 SMNVEV (reference sequence). The chain's CDR3 is CASSLSSGLQPQHF. For the CDR3, the DNA is TGTGCCAGCAGTTTATCGTCGGGGCTTCAGCCCCAGCATTTT.

The chain uses TRBV2 and TRBJ1-2; D remains ambiguous. The CDR3 is made up of 12 amino acids. Per germline, CDR1 SNHLY and CDR2 FYNNEI. Deletions cut 1 base from V and 8 bases from J, with 8 bases between. CDR3: CASSEGGGGYTF. DNA of the CDR3: TGTGCCAGCAGTGAAGGCGGCGGGGGCTACACCTTC. The whole variable domain, remainder taken from reference TRBV2 and TRBJ1-2, is EPEVTQTPSHQVTQMGQEVILRCVPISNHLYFYWYRQILGQKVEFLVSFYNNEISEKSEIFDDQFSVERPDGSNFTLKIRSTKLEDSAMYFCASSEGGGGYTFGSGTRLTVV.

A few counts support this clone. V usage is TRBV5-6 and J usage is TRBJ1-2; no clear D gene. The V gene lost 4 bases and the J gene lost 0 bases, with 13 bases spanning the gap. The germline gives CDR1 SGHDT, CDR2 YYEEEE. The CDR3 extends over 15 amino acids. The CDR3 is CASSTDLETNYGYTF. CDR3 coding DNA: TGTGCCAGCAGCACCGACCTTGAAACTAACTATGGCTACACCTTC.

The chain is built from TRBV19 and TRBJ1-1, with no clear D. With 9 bases removed from V and 2 bases from J, the gap between germline ends came to 13 bases. CDR3 length: 13 amino acids. In germline, CDR1 is LNHDA, CDR2 SQIVND (reference sequence). The CDR3 nucleotides are TGTGCCAGCGCCATGGGGTTTAACACTGAAGCTTTCTTT. Translated: CASAMGFNTEAFF.

The count of this clone is one. The chain is built from TRBV7-9 and TRBJ2-3; D gene unclear. This CDR3 region has 12 residues. The germline CDR1 and CDR2 sequences are SEHNR and FQNEAQ (reference sequence). V lost 4 bases and J lost 5, with 7 bases in between. As DNA, the CDR3 is TGTGCCAGCAGCTCCACAGAAGATACGCAGTATTTT. Translated: CASSSTEDTQYF.

As for this clone: The sample holds other DNA sequences that translate to the same CDR3. The chain joins TRBV4-1 to TRBJ2-3; TRBD2 matches 12 bases. Trimming took 1 base from V and 9 from J; bases not matched to a gene: 5. The CDR3 runs 15 residues. From germline, CDR1 is MGHRA and CDR2 YSYEKL. CDR3 sequence reads: CASSQGLAGGRTQYF. CDR3 nucleotides: TGCGCCAGCAGCCAAGGGCTAGCGGGGGGGAGAACGCAGTATTTT.

This clone was counted only a few times. The chain links TRBV19 to TRBJ2-7; 8 bases agree with TRBD1. The CDR3 spans 14 residues. Germline CDR1 LNHDA, CDR2 SQIVND (reference sequence). Germline trimming cut 6 bases from V and 1 base from J; bases unmatched to any gene: 5. DNA of the CDR3: TGTGCCAGTAGCCAGACAGGGGATTCCTACGAGCAGTACTTC. Translating it yields CASSQTGDSYEQYF.

V is TRBV7-9 and J is TRBJ2-3; D might be TRBD1 (6 bases). The V gene's germline CDR1 is SEHNR and CDR2 FQNEAQ (reference sequence). V dropped 4 bases and J dropped 3 bases, with 20 bases sitting between them. This CDR3 region has 17 residues. The CDR3 DNA reads as TGTGCCAGCAGCTCGTCCGGGACAAGGAAAGGAACAGATACGCAGTATTTT. It is translated as CASSSSGTRKGTDTQYF.